The 19 T cell receptor beta chains below all came from one sample that was sequenced in a study of control samples from healthy donors and cancer patients. Here immunoSEQ multiplex PCR was the method, and the copy in TCRdb shows in-frame clones only, minus some. The data hold 150,000 or so clones, with just over 85% observed a single time. Material for sequencing was blood. All receptors come from a young man in good health.

CDR3 amino acids: CAISEPRGEEQYF. CDR3 sequence (DNA): TGTGCCATCAGTGAGCCCCGGGGGGAAGAGCAGTACTTC. The chain couples TRBV10-3 to TRBJ2-7, with TRBD2 matching 7 bases. Germline assignment: CDR1 ENHRY and CDR2 SYGVKD. CDR3 size: 13 residues. After removal of 2 bases from V and 7 bases from J, the junction contained 5 bases not matched to a gene.

This chain uses TRBV6-6 with TRBJ2-1; no clear D. CDR3 length equals 12 residues. Germline lookup yields CDR1 MNHNY and CDR2 SVGAGI (reference sequence). The germline V and J ends were trimmed by 6 bases and 10 bases, with 13 bases remaining between them. The CDR3 DNA reads TGTGCCAGCAGAAGTTACCTCGGGGAGCAGTTCTTC. This translates into CASRSYLGEQFF.

This sequence joins TRBV6-5 and TRBJ1-2, with 8 positions matching TRBD1. V was clipped by 4 bases and J by 4 bases; unmatched bases: 5. CDR1 MNHEY and CDR2 SVGAGI come from the germline V gene. The length of the CDR3 is 14 residues. The CDR3: CASSSGTGAYGYTF. The CDR3, as DNA: TGTGCCAGCAGTTCTGGGACAGGAGCCTATGGCTACACCTTC.

The chain employs TRBV7-9 and TRBJ2-2; TRBD1 matches 9 bases. Germline CDR1 and CDR2: SEHNR and FQNEAQ (reference sequence). V dropped 4 bases and J dropped 5; count of bases not matched to a gene: 8. The CDR3 length is 16 residues. The CDR3 sequence: CASSSRQGVYTGELFF. The CDR3 bases are TGTGCCAGCAGCTCCCGACAGGGGGTTTATACCGGGGAGCTGTTTTTT.

The chain uses TRBV2 and TRBJ1-4; TRBD1 is a possible D gene (6 bases). The CDR3 runs 17 residues. CDR1 and CDR2 (germline): SNHLY, FYNNEI. Trimming pared 3 bases from V and 2 bases from J, leaving 16 bases between. The CDR3 protein is CASSESQGRVTNEKLFF. CDR3 DNA sequence: TGTGCCAGCAGTGAGTCGCAGGGGCGAGTTACTAATGAAAAACTGTTTTTT.

The chain links TRBV6-5 to TRBJ2-5, with TRBD1 matching 7 bases. This CDR3 spans 15 amino acids. The germline V gene has CDR1 MNHEY and CDR2 SVGAGI. J lost 2 bases, V lost 7 bases, and 10 bases had no gene match. CDR3 in amino acids: CASTHPGQPQETQYF. The CDR3 nucleotides are TGTGCCAGCACCCACCCGGGACAGCCACAAGAGACCCAGTACTTC.

The rearrangement joins TRBV7-2 to TRBJ1-2; D gene unclear. CDR1 is SGHTA and CDR2 is FQGNSA in the germline V gene. V was pared by 1 base and J by 4 bases, with 7 bases between. There are 13 residues in the CDR3. The CDR3 nucleotides are TGTGCCAGCAGCTTAGGGTGGGGCTATGGCTACACCTTC. Encoded protein: CASSLGWGYGYTF.

Concerning this clone itself: Other DNA sequences in the sample encode the same CDR3. The chain recombines TRBV9 with TRBJ2-1; 9 positions agree with TRBD2. This CDR3 has 15 amino acids. CDR1 is SGDLS, CDR2 YYNGEE, per germline. Trimming took 4 bases from V and 5 from J; bases not matched to a gene: 7. For the CDR3, the DNA is TGTGCCAGCAGCCGGCGGGGGGGCCGGGACAATGAGCAGTTCTTC. It specifies CASSRRGGRDNEQFF.

The V and J genes are TRBV11-2 and TRBJ2-1; a weak D match, TRBD2 (5 bases). The germline CDR1 and CDR2 sequences are SGHAT and FQNNGV. The germline V and J ends were trimmed by 5 bases and 15 bases, with 17 bases remaining between them. This CDR3 is built from 12 residues. CDR3: CASSQRRGGMFF. In nucleotides, the CDR3 is TGTGCCAGCAGCCAAAGACGGGGTGGCATGTTCTTC. The whole variable domain, remainder taken from reference TRBV11-2 and TRBJ2-1, is EAGVAQSPRYKIIEKRQSVAFWCNPISGHATLYWYQQILGQGPKLLIQFQNNGVVDDSQLPKDRFSAERLKGVDSTLKIQPAKLEDSAVYLCASSQRRGGMFFGPGTRLTVL.

The chain is built from TRBV5-4 and TRBJ2-1; possibly TRBD2 for D (5 bases). CDR3 size: 13 residues. Between the trimmed V and J ends, which lost 5 bases and 5 bases, there was a span of 11 bases. Germline V gives CDR1 SGHNT, CDR2 YYREEE (reference sequence). The CDR3 DNA reads as TGTGCCAGCAGTTATGCGCGGGACAATGAGCAGTTCTTC. This codes for CASSYARDNEQFF.

The chain combines TRBV27 with TRBJ1-5; TRBD1 matches 12 bases. J gave up 15 bases and V 4 bases, and 10 bases lay outside the gene matches. The germline V gene encodes CDR1 MNHEY and CDR2 SMNVEV (reference sequence). There are 14 residues in the CDR3. CDR3 sequence: CASSYSGTGGPLHF. As DNA, the CDR3 is TGTGCCAGCAGTTACTCCGGGACAGGGGGCCCTCTGCATTTT.

This clone was observed once. The chain recombines TRBV30 with TRBJ2-1, with D tentatively TRBD2 (5 bases). The CDR3 length is 12 residues. The V gene's germline CDR1 is GTSNPN and CDR2 SVGIG (reference sequence). The ends were cut back, 1 base at V and 7 bases at J, with 8 bases in the middle. The CDR3 region is CAWSGDYNEQFF. The DNA for the CDR3 is TGTGCCTGGAGTGGAGACTATAATGAGCAGTTCTTC. Combining the CDR3 with reference TRBV30 and TRBJ2-1 gives the whole variable domain SQTIHQWPATLVQPVGSPLSLECTVEGTSNPNLYWYRQAAGRGLQLLFYSVGIGQISSEVPQNLSASRPQDRQFILSSKKLLLSDSGFYLCAWSGDYNEQFFGPGTRLTVL.

The rearrangement uses TRBV7-9 and TRBJ2-7, with D possibly matching TRBD2 (5 bases). Trimming stripped 5 bases from V and 1 base from J, with 15 bases between. CDR1 and CDR2 from the germline V gene are SEHNR and FQNEAQ (reference sequence). This CDR3 spans 15 amino acids. The CDR3: CASSRPGEGSYEQYF. The CDR3 DNA is TGTGCCAGCAGCCGCCCAGGAGAGGGATCCTACGAGCAGTACTTC.

A single count supports this clone. The V and J genes are TRBV12-3 or TRBV12-4 and TRBJ2-5; D remains ambiguous. V was trimmed by 3 bases and J by 5 bases, leaving 10 bases between them. The CDR3 consists of 13 residues. The CDR3 is CASSFQFRETQYF. CDR3 coding DNA: TGTGCCAGCAGTTTTCAGTTTCGGGAGACCCAGTACTTC.

V usage is TRBV5-8 and J usage is TRBJ2-1; D possibly corresponds to TRBD1 (6 bases). The CDR3 runs to 16 residues. Germline loops: CDR1 SGHTS, CDR2 YDEGEE. Trimming took off 0 bases at V and 4 bases at J, with 14 bases between the two ends. This CDR3 reads CASSLVGTNYYNEQFF. For the CDR3, the DNA is TGTGCCAGCAGCTTGGTGGGGACAAACTATTACAATGAGCAGTTCTTC.

The V and J genes are TRBV12-3 or TRBV12-4 and TRBJ2-7, with 8 bases lining up with TRBD1. The CDR3 has 13 amino acids. The ends lost 3 bases at V and 5 bases at J; junction bases unmatched: 3. In DNA, the CDR3 is TGTGCCAGCAGTTTTGGACAGGGCGACGAGCAGTACTTC. It yields the protein CASSFGQGDEQYF.

The chain recombines TRBV6-2 or TRBV6-3 with TRBJ2-7; 9 positions match TRBD1. CDR3 size: 14 residues. Germline-derived CDR1 and CDR2 are MNHEY and SVGEGT. With 2 bases clipped from V and 2 bases from J, the junction kept 1 base outside the gene matches. For the CDR3, the DNA is TGTGCCAGCAGTTACGGGACAGGGACCTACGAGCAGTACTTC. Translation gives CASSYGTGTYEQYF.

The V call is TRBV30, the J call TRBJ2-3; weak D call: TRBD2 (6 bases). This CDR3 region has 16 residues. Trimming removed 2 bases at V and 0 bases at J, with 15 bases between. Germline CDR1 and CDR2: GTSNPN and SVGIG (reference sequence). CDR3 DNA: TGTGCCTGGAGTATCATGGGGGGATTTAGCACAGATACGCAGTATTTT. Amino acids: CAWSIMGGFSTDTQYF.

The chain joins TRBV5-1 to TRBJ1-1; perhaps TRBD1 as D (6 bases). This CDR3 region has 14 residues. Germline V gene sequence: CDR1 SGHRS, CDR2 YFSETQ. Deletions cut 4 bases from V and 3 bases from J, with 13 bases between. The DNA for the CDR3 is TGCGCCAGCAGCCATACGAGGGGGGACACTGAAGCTTTCTTT. Residues: CASSHTRGDTEAFF.